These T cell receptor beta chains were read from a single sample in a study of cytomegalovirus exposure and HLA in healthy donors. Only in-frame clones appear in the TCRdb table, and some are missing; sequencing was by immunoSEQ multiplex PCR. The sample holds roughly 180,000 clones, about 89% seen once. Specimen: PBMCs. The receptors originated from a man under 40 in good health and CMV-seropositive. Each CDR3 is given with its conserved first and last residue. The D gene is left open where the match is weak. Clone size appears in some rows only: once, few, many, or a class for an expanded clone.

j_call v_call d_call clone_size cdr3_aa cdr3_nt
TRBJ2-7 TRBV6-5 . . CASSYSMMVNEQYF TGTGCCAGCAGTTACTCGATGATGGTCAACGAGCAGTACTTC
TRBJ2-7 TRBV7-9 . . CASSLAGTYEQYF TGTGCCAGCAGCTTGGCAGGCACCTACGAGCAGTACTTC
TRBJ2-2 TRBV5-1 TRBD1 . CASSLRTGMNTGELFF TGCGCCAGCAGCCTTCGGACAGGGATGAACACCGGGGAGCTGTTTTTT
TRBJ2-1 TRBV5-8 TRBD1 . CASSIGQGYNEQFF TGTGCCAGCAGCATAGGACAGGGGTACAATGAGCAGTTCTTC
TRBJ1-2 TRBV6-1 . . CASSEGGFYGYTF TGTGCCAGCAGTGAAGGGGGGTTCTATGGCTACACCTTC
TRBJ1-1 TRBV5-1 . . CASAQKGGSDTEAFF TGCGCCAGCGCCCAAAAAGGGGGATCCGACACTGAAGCTTTCTTT
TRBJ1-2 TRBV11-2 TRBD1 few CASSLDRNYGYTF TGTGCCAGCAGTCTGGACAGGAACTATGGCTACACCTTC
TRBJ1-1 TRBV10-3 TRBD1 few CAISQPGGGTEAFF TGTGCCATCAGTCAACCAGGGGGCGGGACTGAAGCTTTCTTT
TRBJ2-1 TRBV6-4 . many CASSESGHNEQFF TGTGCCAGCAGTGAGAGCGGGCACAATGAGCAGTTCTTC
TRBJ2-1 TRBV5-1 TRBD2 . CASSGGLAGAAYNEQFF TGCGCCAGCAGCGGAGGGCTAGCGGGAGCGGCCTACAATGAGCAGTTCTTC
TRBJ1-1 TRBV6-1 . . CASIWSLNTEAFF TGTGCCAGCATATGGTCGTTAAACACTGAAGCTTTCTTT
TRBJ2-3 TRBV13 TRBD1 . CASSPDRGGVGTDTQYF TGTGCCAGCAGCCCGGACAGGGGGGGTGTTGGAACAGATACGCAGTATTTT
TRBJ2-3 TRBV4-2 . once CASSQDGDLSDTQYF TGTGCCAGCAGCCAAGATGGCGACCTGTCAGATACGCAGTATTTT
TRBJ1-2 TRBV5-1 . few CASNRYGYTF TGCGCCAGCAACAGGTATGGCTACACCTTC
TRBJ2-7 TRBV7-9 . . CASSYAQNPYEQYF TGTGCCAGCAGCTACGCCCAGAACCCTTACGAGCAGTACTTC
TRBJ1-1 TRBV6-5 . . CASSYSGVTEAFF TGTGCCAGCAGTTACTCGGGAGTGACTGAAGCTTTCTTT
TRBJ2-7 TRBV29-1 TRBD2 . CSVEAGYGGVSSYEQYF TGCAGCGTTGAAGCCGGTTACGGGGGGGTCAGCTCCTACGAGCAGTACTTC
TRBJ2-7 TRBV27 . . CASFGSGVYEQYF TGTGCCAGCTTCGGGTCCGGGGTCTACGAGCAGTACTTC
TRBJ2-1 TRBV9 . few CASSRSRGGVGDEQFF TGTGCCAGCAGCCGGAGCCGGGGCGGGGTCGGTGATGAGCAGTTCTTC
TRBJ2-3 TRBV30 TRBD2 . CAWSVRPWRGGKGDTQYF TGTGCCTGGAGTGTAAGGCCTTGGCGGGGGGGCAAAGGGGATACGCAGTATTTT
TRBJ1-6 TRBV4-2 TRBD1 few CASSQDNRGSPLHF TGTGCCAGCAGCCAAGATAACAGGGGTTCACCCCTCCACTTT
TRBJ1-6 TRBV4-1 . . CASSRVWTQNSPLHF TGCGCCAGCAGCCGGGTCTGGACGCAGAATTCACCCCTCCACTTT
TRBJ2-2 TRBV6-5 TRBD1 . CASSWDRGLIGELFF TGTGCCAGCAGTTGGGACAGGGGGCTAATCGGGGAGCTGTTTTTT
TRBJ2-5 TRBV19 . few CANSDWHQYF TGTGCCAACTCCGATTGGCATCAGTACTTC
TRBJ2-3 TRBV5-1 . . CASSGGNTDTQYF TGCGCCAGCAGCGGGGGGAACACAGATACGCAGTATTTT
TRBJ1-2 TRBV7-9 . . CASSWTANSPYGYTF TGTGCCAGCAGCTGGACAGCCAATTCTCCGTATGGCTACACCTTC
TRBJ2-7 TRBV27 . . CASSPGNPWEQYF TGTGCCAGCAGTCCCGGAAACCCTTGGGAGCAGTACTTC
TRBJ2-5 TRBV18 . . CASSLLGGYQETQYF TGTGCCAGCTCACTCCTGGGGGGATATCAAGAGACCCAGTACTTC
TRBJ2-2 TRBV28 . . CASSPRPTGELFF TGTGCCAGCAGCCCACGCCCCACCGGGGAGCTGTTTTTT
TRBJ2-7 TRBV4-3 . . CASSQAGTGYEQYF TGCGCCAGCAGCCAAGCCGGGACTGGCTACGAGCAGTACTTC
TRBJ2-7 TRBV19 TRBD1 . CASSNTGTGRYEQYF TGTGCCAGTAGCAACACCGGGACAGGGCGGTACGAGCAGTACTTC
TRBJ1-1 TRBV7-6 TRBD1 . CASSSLTGDTEAFF TGTGCCAGCAGCTCCTTGACAGGGGATACTGAAGCTTTCTTT
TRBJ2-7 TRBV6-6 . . CASSYDGSTYEQYF TGTGCCAGCAGTTACGACGGGAGTACCTACGAGCAGTACTTC
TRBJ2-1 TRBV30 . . CAWSAIAEQFF TGTGCCTGGAGTGCAATCGCCGAGCAGTTCTTC
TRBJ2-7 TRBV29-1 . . CSGGDVGSEQYF TGCAGCGGCGGAGACGTGGGGTCCGAGCAGTACTTC
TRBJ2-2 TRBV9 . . CASSAGGAGELFF TGTGCCAGCAGCGCCGGAGGGGCCGGGGAGCTGTTTTTT
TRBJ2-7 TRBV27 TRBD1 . CASSIPGTGFYEQYF TGTGCCAGCAGTATTCCCGGGACAGGGTTCTACGAGCAGTACTTC
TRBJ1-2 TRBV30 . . CAWTAGAADTF TGTGCCTGGACGGCCGGGGCGGCAGACACCTTC
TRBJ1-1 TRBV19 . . CASRRGNTEAFF TGTGCCAGTAGAAGGGGAAACACTGAAGCTTTCTTT
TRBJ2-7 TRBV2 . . CARRDRGDYEQYF TGTGCCAGGAGGGACCGCGGGGACTACGAGCAGTACTTC
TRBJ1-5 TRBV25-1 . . CASSRGAGNQPQHF TGTGCCAGCAGTCGGGGGGCCGGCAATCAGCCCCAGCATTTT
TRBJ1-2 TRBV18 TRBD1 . CASSLSRDRANYGYTF TGTGCCAGCTCACTTTCGCGGGACAGGGCTAACTATGGCTACACCTTC
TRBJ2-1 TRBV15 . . CATSREGALKIINEQFF TGTGCCACCAGCAGAGAAGGCGCCTTAAAGATTATCAATGAGCAGTTCTTC
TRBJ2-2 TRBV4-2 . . CASSQDRSRTGELFF TGTGCCAGCAGCCAAGATCGCAGCCGCACCGGGGAGCTGTTTTTT
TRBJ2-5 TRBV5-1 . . CASSLEGRNQETQYF TGCGCCAGCAGCTTGGAGGGACGGAACCAAGAGACCCAGTACTTC
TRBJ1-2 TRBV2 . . CASSARDNNYGYTF TGTGCCAGCAGTGCCAGGGACAATAACTATGGCTACACCTTC
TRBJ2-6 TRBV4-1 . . CASSQSSGANVLTF TGCGCCAGCAGCCAAAGCTCTGGGGCCAACGTCCTGACTTTC